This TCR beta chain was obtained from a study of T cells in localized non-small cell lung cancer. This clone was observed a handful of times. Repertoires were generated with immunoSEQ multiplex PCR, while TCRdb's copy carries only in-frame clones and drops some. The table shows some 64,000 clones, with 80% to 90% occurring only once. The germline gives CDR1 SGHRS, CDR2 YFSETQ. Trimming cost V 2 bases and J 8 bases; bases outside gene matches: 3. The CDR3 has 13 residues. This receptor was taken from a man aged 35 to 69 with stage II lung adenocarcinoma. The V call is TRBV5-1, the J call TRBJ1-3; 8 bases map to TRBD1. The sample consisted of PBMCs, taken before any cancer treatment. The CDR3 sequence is CASSFDRGYTIYF. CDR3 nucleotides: TGCGCCAGCAGCTTCGACAGGGGCTACACCATATATTTT. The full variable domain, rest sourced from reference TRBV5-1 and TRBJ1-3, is KAGVTQTPRYLIKTRGQQVTLSCSPISGHRSVSWYQQTPGQGLQFLFEYFSETQRNKGNFPGRFSGRQFSNSRSEMNVSTLELGDSALYLCASSFDRGYTIYFGEGSWLTVV.